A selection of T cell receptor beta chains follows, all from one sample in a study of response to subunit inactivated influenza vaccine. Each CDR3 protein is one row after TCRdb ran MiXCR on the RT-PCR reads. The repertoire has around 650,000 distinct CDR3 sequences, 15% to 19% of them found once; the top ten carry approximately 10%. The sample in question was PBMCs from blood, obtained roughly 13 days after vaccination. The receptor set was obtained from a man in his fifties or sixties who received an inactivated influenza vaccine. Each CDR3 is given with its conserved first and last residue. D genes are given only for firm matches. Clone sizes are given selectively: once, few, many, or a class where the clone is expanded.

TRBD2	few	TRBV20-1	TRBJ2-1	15	CSASAPGGRGNEQFF	TGCAGTGCTAGCGCCCCGGGAGGTCGGGGCAATGAGCAGTTCTTC
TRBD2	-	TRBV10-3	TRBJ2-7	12	CAIGLAVYEQYF	TGTGCCATCGGACTAGCGGTCTACGAGCAGTACTTC
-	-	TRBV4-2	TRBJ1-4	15	CASSLSKRTATGLFF	TGTGCCAGCAGCCTGAGTAAACGAACAGCTACGGGGCTGTTTTTT
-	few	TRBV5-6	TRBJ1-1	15	CASSPGDGLGTEAFF	TGTGCCAGCAGCCCGGGGGACGGATTAGGTACTGAAGCTTTCTTT
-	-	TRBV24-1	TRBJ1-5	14	CATSDLHGNQPQHF	TGTGCCACCAGTGATTTGCATGGGAATCAGCCCCAGCATTTT
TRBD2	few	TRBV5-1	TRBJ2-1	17	CASSWSLAGGIYNEQFF	TGCGCCAGCAGCTGGAGCTTGGCGGGAGGGATATACAATGAGCAGTTCTTC
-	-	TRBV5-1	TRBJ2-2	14	CASSLDRAHGELFF	TGCGCCAGCAGCTTGGACAGGGCGCACGGGGAGCTGTTTTTT
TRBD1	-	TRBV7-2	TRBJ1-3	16	CASSSKHRGPGNTIYF	TGTGCCAGCAGCTCGAAACACAGGGGGCCTGGAAACACCATATATTTT
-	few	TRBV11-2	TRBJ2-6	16	CASSVILFSGANVLTF	TGTGCCAGCAGCGTTATACTGTTCTCTGGGGCCAACGTCCTGACTTTC
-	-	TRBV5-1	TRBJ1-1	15	CASSWTASSNTEAFF	TGCGCCAGCAGCTGGACAGCTTCCTCGAACACTGAAGCTTTCTTT